The present T cell receptor beta chain was sequenced within a study of T cell responses to AZD1222 COVID-19 vaccine (dated by TCRdb to the early 2020s). Broadly, across the study: A total of more than 230 trial participants underwent TCR sequencing, of whom about 210 received two doses of AZD1222 and about 25 received two doses of the MenACWY control vaccine. Trial participants were enrolled by age into 18-55, 56-69 and 70-plus year subgroups, with around 150, 28 and 57 TCR-sequenced participants respectively.

The meaning of the sample's time point label: about 28 days (+/-7) after the second vaccine dose. AZD1222 recipients whose second dose came at about 4 weeks and those whose second dose came at about 12 weeks were combined into one group, since spike-specific TCR depth and breadth did not differ between the two schedules. The vaccinee samples were drawn from two UK trials, COV001 and COV002, one of which was a single-blind randomized controlled phase 2/3 trial testing AZD1222 (ChAdOx1 nCoV-19) in healthy adults. For TCRbeta chain sequencing, PBMC samples were collected from trial participants at day 0 and at day 28 after the second dose. Details on this clone: There is no known antigen for this receptor. No per-base quality is available; no much larger clone lies one base away.

The germline V gene (reference sequence) specifies SEHNR as CDR1 and FQNEAQ as CDR2. The CDR3 starts with the cysteine, ends with the phenylalanine, and has 14 residues. Just CDR3 DNA is preserved here, 42 bases in frame from base 1. V gives up 2 bases and J gives up 2 bases, and the segment between their germline ends measures 9 bases. Here is what the overall study found, with its caveats: Most participants were white British and females outnumbered males, and the authors suggested that clonal diversity may have been underestimated. Vaccine-associated CD4 TCRs spanned the whole spike protein, with dominant responses in regions 160-218 and 743-854. Conclusions about previously exposed vaccinees are limited, since just six AZD1222 recipients were seropositive for SARS-CoV-2 at baseline. Because no samples from the day 14 peak response were available, repertoires could be characterized only after the peak T cell response. In the small 56-69-year group, the increase in depth fell short of significance, most likely because of low power. Epitopes outside the regions mutated in the B.1.351 and B.1.1.7 variants were reportedly recognized by nearly half of the unique spike-specific TCRs. Spike-specific TCR breadth and depth rose significantly after two AZD1222 doses compared with day 0 and with MenACWY recipients.

The CDR3 regions of human TCRbeta chains were analyzed by immunosequencing. From the authors' description of their analysis: Repertoire TCRs were checked for matches against a reference library of SARS-CoV-2-specific TCRs that had been generated using the MIRA antigen-specificity platform. Breadth meant the fraction of unique TCRs that were SARS-CoV-2-associated, whereas depth meant the fraction of total T cells that were SARS-CoV-2-associated. Using the MIRA data, each spike-specific TCR was mapped to the spike region that the TCR reacts to and placed in a CD4 or CD8 class. Log10-transformed breadth and depth values were compared by one-way ANOVA with Sidak's multiple comparisons tests. As stored in TCRdb, this immuneACCESS dataset retains in-frame rearrangements with V and J assigned. A fraction of the clones does not appear; measured against another copy, unresolved V genes explain less than half of the discrepancy, and the remainder lacks a known reason. V and J calls plus clone size are reproduced from that table; the DNA served to infer D and trimming. The sample table records 85,000 to 95,000 clones; about 88% of these occur just once. The ten top clones hold approximately 5% of the sample.

The clonotype originates from an adult who received the AZD1222 COVID-19 vaccine. The receptor chain draws on TRBV7-9 and TRBJ1-2; the D gene assignment is ambiguous. The sample was peripheral blood, taken 28 days after the second AZD1222 dose. The sequenced DNA: TGTGCCAGCAGCTTACTGGCAGCCAACTATGGCTACACCTTC. This sequence encodes CASSLLAANYGYTF.